Listed below are T cell receptor beta chains from one sample, sequenced in a study of T cells in Graves' hyperthyroidism and ophthalmopathy. TCRdb re-derived calls from the multiplex PCR reads in MiXCR, one entry per CDR3 protein. The sample lists approximately 400,000 distinct CDR3 sequences, approximately 13% seen once, with approximately 11% in the top ten. The source material was blood. The receptors shown here come from a woman aged 55 to 70 with Graves' hyperthyroidism. Each CDR3 is given with its conserved first and last residue. The D gene is left open where the match is weak. A clone size is listed for some rows: how often the clone was seen (once, few, many), or a class if it is expanded.

>TRBV27|TRBD1|many|TRBJ1-2
CASSRRGEKPYGYTF
TGTGCCAGCAGTCGCAGGGGGGAGAAACCCTATGGCTACACCTTC
>TRBV24-1|TRBD1|few|TRBJ2-3
CATSAVTGGAGTGTQYF
TGTGCCACCAGTGCTGTCACAGGGGGCGCAGGAACGGGTACGCAGTATTTT
>TRBV5-8|NA|few|TRBJ1-5
CASSLLSGKDQPQHF
TGTGCCAGCAGCTTGCTCTCGGGGAAGGATCAGCCCCAGCATTTT
>TRBV7-2|NA|many|TRBJ2-7
CASTRNSLGSYEQYF
TGTGCCAGCACTCGCAATTCCCTCGGGTCCTACGAGCAGTACTTC
>TRBV7-3|NA|NA|TRBJ1-3
CASSRTSSSGNTIYF
TGTGCCAGCAGCCGAACATCGAGCTCTGGAAACACCATATATTTT
>TRBV30|NA|NA|TRBJ1-4
CAWSGKGANEKLFF
TGTGCCTGGAGTGGAAAGGGCGCTAATGAAAAACTGTTTTTT
>TRBV29-1|NA|many|TRBJ2-1
CSVERTAYRNEQFF
TGCAGCGTTGAGCGGACAGCCTACAGGAATGAGCAGTTCTTC
>TRBV7-3|NA|many|TRBJ2-5
CASSLTWGAGETQYF
TGTGCCAGCAGCTTAACATGGGGGGCAGGGGAGACCCAGTACTTC
>TRBV20-1|NA|many|TRBJ2-3
CSAREGLGTDTQYF
TGCAGTGCTAGAGAGGGATTGGGCACAGATACGCAGTATTTT
>TRBV10-3|NA|many|TRBJ2-3
CAISESMGKGTDTQYF
TGTGCCATCAGTGAGTCGATGGGGAAGGGCACAGATACGCAGTATTTT
>TRBV3-1|NA|many|TRBJ2-2
CASSHPRADGNPGELFF
TGTGCCAGCAGCCACCCTCGGGCAGACGGTAATCCCGGGGAGCTGTTTTTT
>TRBV7-9|TRBD2|many|TRBJ2-1
CASRTSGGVNEQFF
TGTGCCAGCAGGACTAGCGGGGGGGTCAATGAGCAGTTCTTC
>TRBV29-1|TRBD1|NA|TRBJ1-3
CSVRTGTGDTIYF
TGCAGCGTACGGACAGGGACTGGAGACACCATATATTTT
>TRBV19|NA|NA|TRBJ1-1
CASSIGRGPNTEAFF
TGTGCCAGTAGTATTGGTCGGGGACCGAACACTGAAGCTTTCTTT
>TRBV20-1|NA|many|TRBJ2-1
CSAEKVGVYNEQFF
TGCAGTGCCGAGAAAGTGGGAGTCTACAATGAGCAGTTCTTC
>TRBV27|NA|NA|TRBJ1-4
CASSNVGGGEKLFF
TGTGCCAGCAGCAATGTGGGAGGCGGTGAAAAACTGTTTTTT
>TRBV6-1|TRBD1|few|TRBJ2-7
CASSEASSTGGYEQYF
TGTGCCAGCAGTGAAGCCTCTTCGACAGGGGGTTACGAGCAGTACTTC
>TRBV30|NA|many|TRBJ1-3
CAWRTPGNTIYF
TGTGCCTGGAGGACCCCCGGAAACACCATATATTTT
>TRBV3-1|TRBD2|NA|TRBJ2-5
CASSQGLLTIVTGGETQYF
TGTGCCAGCAGCCAAGGACTTCTTACCATAGTAACGGGAGGGGAGACCCAGTACTTC
>TRBV28|NA|many|TRBJ2-7
CASSLGRKSYEQYF
TGTGCCAGCAGTTTAGGCAGGAAATCCTACGAGCAGTACTTC
>TRBV6-1|TRBD2|many|TRBJ2-1
CASSTALAGNNEQFF
TGTGCCAGCAGTACCGCACTAGCGGGTAACAATGAGCAGTTCTTC
>TRBV6-1|NA|many|TRBJ2-5
CASSGGGEETQYF
TGTGCCAGCAGTGGGGGCGGGGAGGAGACCCAGTACTTC
>TRBV7-3|NA|many|TRBJ2-7
CASSRTGVSYEQYF
TGTGCCAGCAGCAGGACTGGCGTCTCCTACGAGCAGTACTTC
>TRBV2|TRBD1|many|TRBJ2-7
CASSAGQGFGEQYF
TGTGCCAGCAGTGCGGGACAGGGTTTCGGCGAGCAGTACTTC
>TRBV20-1|NA|NA|TRBJ2-6
CSARGHGQLSSGANVLTF
TGCAGTGCTAGAGGTCACGGACAGCTGAGCTCTGGGGCCAACGTCCTGACTTTC
>TRBV7-9|NA|NA|TRBJ2-3
CASSLNRDTQYF
TGTGCCAGCAGCTTAAATCGAGATACGCAGTATTTT
>TRBV6-1|TRBD1|many|TRBJ1-5
CASTRGTGFPNQPQHF
TGTGCCAGCACCCGGGGGACAGGTTTTCCAAATCAGCCCCAGCATTTT
>TRBV9|TRBD2|many|TRBJ2-2
CASSLGTSGRRVGGELFF
TGTGCCAGCAGCCTCGGGACTAGCGGGAGGCGAGTAGGCGGGGAGCTGTTTTTT
>TRBV28|TRBD2|few|TRBJ2-6
CASSSILAGGSGANVLTF
TGTGCCAGCAGTTCAATACTAGCGGGAGGCTCTGGGGCCAACGTCCTGACTTTC
>TRBV18|NA|many|TRBJ1-5
CASSPAGNQPQHF
TGTGCCAGCTCACCGGCTGGGAATCAGCCCCAGCATTTT
>TRBV28|NA|many|TRBJ1-1
CATSFLKNTEAFF
TGTGCCACCAGTTTCCTCAAGAACACTGAAGCTTTCTTT
>TRBV19|TRBD1|few|TRBJ2-6
CASSTGTGFGANVLTF
TGTGCCAGTAGTACCGGGACAGGGTTTGGGGCCAACGTCCTGACTTTC
>TRBV18|TRBD1|many|TRBJ1-1
CASSPRGQGSEAFF
TGTGCCAGCTCACCACGGGGACAGGGAAGTGAAGCTTTCTTT
>TRBV2|NA|many|TRBJ1-1
CASIRLNTEAFF
TGTGCCAGCATTCGGTTGAACACTGAAGCTTTCTTT
>TRBV5-1|NA|NA|TRBJ2-7
CASSSRTPDEQYF
TGCGCCAGCAGCTCTCGGACCCCCGACGAGCAGTACTTC
>TRBV3-1|TRBD1|NA|TRBJ2-7
CASSPGQGVGYEQYF
TGTGCCAGCAGCCCAGGACAGGGGGTTGGTTACGAGCAGTACTTC
>TRBV5-5|TRBD2|many|TRBJ2-1
CASSISGRVYGEQFF
TGTGCCAGCAGCATTAGCGGGAGAGTATACGGTGAGCAGTTCTTC
>TRBV12-3/TRBV12-4|NA|many|TRBJ2-3
CASSFDTDTQYF
TGTGCCAGCAGTTTTGACACAGATACGCAGTATTTT
>TRBV11-2|TRBD2|once|TRBJ2-4
CASSLRLAGAKNIQYF
TGTGCCAGCAGCTTAAGGCTAGCGGGGGCCAAAAACATTCAGTACTTC
>TRBV12-3/TRBV12-4|TRBD2|NA|TRBJ2-1
CASSFLAGVSSYNEQFF
TGTGCCAGCAGTTTCCTAGCGGGGGTAAGCTCCTACAATGAGCAGTTCTTC
>TRBV7-9|TRBD2|few|TRBJ2-3
CASSPLAGGPSTDTQYF
TGTGCCAGCAGCCCTCTAGCGGGAGGGCCTAGCACAGATACGCAGTATTTT
>TRBV7-2|TRBD1|many|TRBJ1-1
CASSRRQGAGTEAFF
TGTGCCAGCAGCAGACGACAGGGGGCCGGGACTGAAGCTTTCTTT
>TRBV27|NA|many|TRBJ2-3
CASSFRRGIEGDTQYF
TGTGCCAGCAGTTTTCGCCGGGGGATTGAGGGAGATACGCAGTATTTT